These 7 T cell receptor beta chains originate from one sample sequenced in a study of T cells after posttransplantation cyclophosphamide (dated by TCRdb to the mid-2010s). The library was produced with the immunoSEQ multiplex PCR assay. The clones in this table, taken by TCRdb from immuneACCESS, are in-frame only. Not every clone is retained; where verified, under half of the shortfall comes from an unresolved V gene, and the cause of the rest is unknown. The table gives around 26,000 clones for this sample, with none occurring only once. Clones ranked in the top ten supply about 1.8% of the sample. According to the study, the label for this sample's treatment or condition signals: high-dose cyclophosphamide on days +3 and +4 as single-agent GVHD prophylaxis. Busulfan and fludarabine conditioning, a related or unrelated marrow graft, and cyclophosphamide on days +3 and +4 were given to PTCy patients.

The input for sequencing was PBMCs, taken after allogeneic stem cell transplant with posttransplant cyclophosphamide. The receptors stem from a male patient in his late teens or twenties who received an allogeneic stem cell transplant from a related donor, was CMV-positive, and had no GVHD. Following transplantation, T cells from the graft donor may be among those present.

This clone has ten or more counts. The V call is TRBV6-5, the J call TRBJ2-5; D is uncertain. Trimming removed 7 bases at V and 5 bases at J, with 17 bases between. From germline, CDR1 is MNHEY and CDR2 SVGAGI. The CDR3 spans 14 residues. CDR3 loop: CASNPTPFGETQYF. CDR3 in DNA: TGTGCCAGCAACCCAACACCCTTCGGGGAGACCCAGTACTTC.

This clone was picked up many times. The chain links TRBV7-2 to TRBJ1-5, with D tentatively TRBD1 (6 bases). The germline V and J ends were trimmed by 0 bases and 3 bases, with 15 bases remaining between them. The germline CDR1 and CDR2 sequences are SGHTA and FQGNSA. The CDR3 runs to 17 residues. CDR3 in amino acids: CASSLATGQAFNQPQHF. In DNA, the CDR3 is TGTGCCAGCAGCTTAGCAACAGGGCAGGCCTTCAATCAGCCCCAGCATTTT.

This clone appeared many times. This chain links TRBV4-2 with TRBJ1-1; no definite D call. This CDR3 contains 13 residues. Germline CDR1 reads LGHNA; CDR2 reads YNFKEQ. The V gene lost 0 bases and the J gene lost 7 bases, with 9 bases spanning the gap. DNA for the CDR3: TGTGCCAGCAGCCAAGAACGAGTGATTGAAGCTTTCTTT. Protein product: CASSQERVIEAFF.

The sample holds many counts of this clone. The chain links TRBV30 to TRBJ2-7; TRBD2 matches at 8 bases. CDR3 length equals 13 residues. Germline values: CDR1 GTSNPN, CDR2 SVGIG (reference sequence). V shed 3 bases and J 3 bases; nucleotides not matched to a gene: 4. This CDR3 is CAWRGLAGYEQYF. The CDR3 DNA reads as TGTGCCTGGAGAGGGCTAGCGGGCTACGAGCAGTACTTC.

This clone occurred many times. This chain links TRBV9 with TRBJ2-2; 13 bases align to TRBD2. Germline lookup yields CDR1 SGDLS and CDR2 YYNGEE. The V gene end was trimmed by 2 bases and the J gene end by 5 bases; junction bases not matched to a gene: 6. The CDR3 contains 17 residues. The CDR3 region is CASSVWTSGSLTGELFF. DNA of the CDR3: TGTGCCAGCAGCGTTTGGACTAGCGGGAGTTTAACCGGGGAGCTGTTTTTT.

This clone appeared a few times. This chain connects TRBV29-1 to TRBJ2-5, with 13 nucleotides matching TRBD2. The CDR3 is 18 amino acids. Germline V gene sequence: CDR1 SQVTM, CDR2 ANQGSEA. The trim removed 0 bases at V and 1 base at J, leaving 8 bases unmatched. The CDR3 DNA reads TGCAGCGTTGAAGATCCGACTAGCGGGGGGCGCTTCCAAGAGACCCAGTACTTC. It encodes CSVEDPTSGGRFQETQYF.

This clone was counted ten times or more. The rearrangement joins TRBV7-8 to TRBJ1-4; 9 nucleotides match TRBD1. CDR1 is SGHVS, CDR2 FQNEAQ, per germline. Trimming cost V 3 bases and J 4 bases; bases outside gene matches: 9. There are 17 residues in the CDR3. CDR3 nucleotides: TGTGCCAGCAGCTTCTTGCCCCGACAGGGGGTTAATGAAAAACTGTTTTTT. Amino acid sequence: CASSFLPRQGVNEKLFF.